The 20 T cell receptor beta chains below all came from one sample that was sequenced in a study of cytomegalovirus exposure and HLA in healthy donors. Primers included in the PCR were 60 Vbeta and 13 Jbeta primers. Only in-frame clones appear in the TCRdb table, and some are missing; sequencing was by immunoSEQ multiplex PCR. The sample shows some 140,000 clones, 70% to 80% of them seen only once. Sequenced: PBMCs. The source is a man aged 25-40 years in good health and CMV-seronegative.

This clone was seen a few times. The V call is TRBV11-2, the J call TRBJ2-1; 10 positions match TRBD2. CDR1 and CDR2 (germline): SGHAT, FQNNGV. V was pared by 5 bases and J by 3 bases, with 7 bases of the junction left unmatched. The CDR3 runs to 16 residues. The CDR3 sequence is CASSIHGTSDYNEQFF. The CDR3 nucleotides read TGTGCCAGCAGCATTCACGGGACTAGCGACTACAATGAGCAGTTCTTC.

As to this clone: The sample has other DNA sequences that encode this CDR3 too. This sequence joins TRBV2 and TRBJ1-5; possibly TRBD1 for D (6 bases). V lost 3 bases and J 4 bases, leaving 7 bases between the germline ends. The CDR3 has 13 amino acids. CDR1 and CDR2 (germline): SNHLY, FYNNEI. The CDR3 protein is CASSEQGNQPQHF. Written as DNA, the CDR3 is TGTGCCAGCAGTGAGCAGGGGAATCAGCCCCAGCATTTT.

The chain links TRBV7-9 to TRBJ2-7; 7 bases match TRBD1. V was clipped by 7 bases and J by 4 bases; unmatched bases: 10. The CDR3 is 14 amino acids. CDR1 is SEHNR and CDR2 is FQNEAQ in the germline V gene (reference sequence). CDR3 amino acids: CASTPGQAVYEQYF. The CDR3 nucleotides read TGTGCCAGCACGCCCGGACAGGCGGTGTACGAGCAGTACTTC.

The chain employs TRBV6-6 and TRBJ1-5; 8 nucleotides align to TRBD1. CDR1 is MNHNY and CDR2 is SVGAGI in the germline V gene (reference sequence). The ends lost 8 bases at V and 7 bases at J; junction bases unmatched: 7. The CDR3 is 13 amino acids. Here the CDR3 DNA reads TGTGCCAGCCGCCCGACAGGGGTCCAGCCCCAGCATTTT. Its translation: CASRPTGVQPQHF.

The genes are TRBV30 and TRBJ2-7; 8 bases are a match to TRBD1. The CDR3 runs to 16 residues. CDR1 and CDR2 (germline): GTSNPN, SVGIG (reference sequence). With V trimmed by 0 bases and J by 2 bases, 9 bases remained unmatched. The CDR3 sequence is CAWSVVPNRGAYEQYF. In nucleotides, the CDR3 is TGTGCCTGGAGTGTAGTGCCTAACAGGGGGGCCTACGAGCAGTACTTC.

In this sample, this clone turned up once. The DNA of the CDR3 is TGTGCCAGCAGTTTGGACGGGATCTATGGCTACACCTTC. It yields the protein CASSLDGIYGYTF. The chain has TRBV6-6 and TRBJ1-2, with D hard to call. The ends were cut back, 4 bases at V and 4 bases at J, with 10 bases in the middle. Germline V CDR1 and CDR2: MNHNY, SVGAGI (reference sequence). This CDR3 spans 13 amino acids.

V and J are TRBV14 and TRBJ1-2; D is possibly TRBD1 (6 bases). CDR3 length equals 13 residues. CDR1 and CDR2 from the germline V gene are SGHDN and FVKESK. Trimming stripped 0 bases from V and 8 bases from J, with 10 bases between. The CDR3 sequence is CASSQDDRSGYTF. CDR3 nucleotides: TGTGCCAGCAGCCAAGATGACAGGTCCGGCTACACCTTC.

The chain has TRBV5-6 and TRBJ2-5; D is ambiguous. CDR3 length equals 13 residues. In germline, CDR1 is SGHDT, CDR2 YYEEEE. Trimming removed 2 bases from V and 5 bases from J, with 10 bases in between. CDR3 region: CASSFAGAETQYF. The CDR3 nucleotides are TGTGCCAGCAGCTTCGCAGGTGCGGAGACCCAGTACTTC.

There are a few counts of this clone. The rearrangement uses TRBV7-9 and TRBJ1-1, with 8 positions matching TRBD1. J was trimmed by 4 bases and V by 3 bases; bases with no gene match: 7. In germline, CDR1 is SEHNR, CDR2 FQNEAQ (reference sequence). The CDR3 totals 15 residues. The CDR3 here is CASSFTGGWGTEAFF. The CDR3 region has the DNA TGTGCCAGCAGCTTCACAGGGGGATGGGGCACTGAAGCTTTCTTT.

This chain connects TRBV9 to TRBJ2-5; TRBD2 aligns across 7 bases. The CDR3 extends over 16 amino acids. Looked up from germline, CDR1 is SGDLS and CDR2 is YYNGEE. V shed 0 bases and J 0 bases; nucleotides not matched to a gene: 5. This chain's CDR3 is CASSVGGGSNQETQYF. In DNA, the CDR3 is TGTGCCAGCAGCGTAGGGGGCGGGAGTAACCAAGAGACCCAGTACTTC. Drawing the rest from reference TRBV9 and TRBJ2-5, the complete variable domain is DSGVTQTPKHLITATGQRVTLRCSPRSGDLSVYWYQQSLDQGLQFLIQYYNGEERAKGNILERFSAQQFPDLHSELNLSSLELGDSALYFCASSVGGGSNQETQYFGPGTRLLVL.

The gene calls are TRBV11-2 and TRBJ2-6, with 7 bases matching TRBD1. The trim removed 5 bases at V and 0 bases at J, leaving 10 bases unmatched. Per the germline V gene, CDR1 is SGHAT and CDR2 is FQNNGV. The CDR3 totals 18 residues. The chain's CDR3 is CASSEGQVLLSGANVLTF. CDR3 DNA sequence: TGTGCCAGCAGCGAAGGACAGGTTTTGCTCTCTGGGGCCAACGTCCTGACTTTC.

The chain joins TRBV27 to TRBJ2-7; weak D call: TRBD2 (5 bases). The V gene's germline CDR1 is MNHEY and CDR2 SMNVEV (reference sequence). There are 15 residues in the CDR3. The V end lost 6 bases, the J end lost 0 bases, and 15 bases lay between the germline ends. In nucleotides, the CDR3 is TGTGCCAGCAGAGAGGGATACCCCAACTCCTACGAGCAGTACTTC. This sequence encodes CASREGYPNSYEQYF.

This chain uses TRBV6-5 with TRBJ2-7; unclear D gene. Germline V gene data show CDR1 as MNHEY and CDR2 as SVGAGI. This CDR3 has 13 residues. With 4 bases removed from V and 4 bases from J, the gap between germline ends came to 11 bases. The CDR3 protein is CASSSPRIYEQYF. DNA for the CDR3: TGTGCCAGCAGTTCTCCGAGGATTTACGAGCAGTACTTC.

The V and J genes are TRBV5-1 and TRBJ2-1, with a possible D match to TRBD2 (5 bases). The CDR3 contains 18 residues. Germline CDR1 is SGHRS and CDR2 is YFSETQ. V lost 0 bases, J lost 6 bases, and 22 bases lay in between. CDR3 loop: CASSLERQRGFFRNEQFF. The CDR3 DNA sequence: TGCGCCAGCAGCTTGGAGCGGCAGCGCGGCTTTTTTCGCAATGAGCAGTTCTTC.

The rearrangement links TRBV19 to TRBJ1-1, with D uncertain. Germline V gives CDR1 LNHDA, CDR2 SQIVND (reference sequence). The CDR3 is made up of 16 amino acids. V dropped 3 bases and J dropped 0 bases, with 14 bases sitting between them. CDR3 protein: CASSIMLGRMNTEAFF. The CDR3 DNA is TGTGCCAGTAGTATTATGTTAGGGAGAATGAACACTGAAGCTTTCTTT.

The chain couples TRBV6-6 to TRBJ2-7, with D possibly TRBD1 on 6 matching bases. CDR1 MNHNY and CDR2 SVGAGI come from the germline V gene (reference sequence). V was shortened by 10 bases and J by 0 bases, with 10 bases between the two germline ends. The CDR3 consists of 12 residues. CDR3 DNA sequence: TGTGCCACCTCCAGGGGCTCCTACGAGCAGTACTTC. It is translated as CATSRGSYEQYF.

V usage is TRBV7-8 and J usage is TRBJ2-5; 7 bases agree with TRBD2. This CDR3 has 15 amino acids. Germline assignment: CDR1 SGHVS and CDR2 FQNEAQ. After removal of 5 bases from V and 1 base from J, the junction contained 7 bases not matched to a gene. The CDR3 spells CASSRSGRGQETQYF. The CDR3 nucleotides read TGTGCCAGCAGCCGGTCGGGGAGGGGCCAAGAGACCCAGTACTTC.

A few counts support this clone. The chain links TRBV30 to TRBJ2-1; D gene ambiguous. Looked up from germline, CDR1 is GTSNPN and CDR2 is SVGIG (reference sequence). The CDR3 contains 13 residues. Deletions cut 3 bases from V and 9 bases from J, with 15 bases between. The CDR3 protein is CAWRTTVSGEQFF. CDR3 DNA: TGTGCCTGGAGGACCACAGTCTCCGGTGAGCAGTTCTTC.

The chain uses TRBV6-1 and TRBJ2-3, with D maybe TRBD1 (6 bases). Germline V lookup: CDR1 MNHNS, CDR2 SASEGT. V was pared by 5 bases and J by 6 bases, with 15 bases between. The CDR3 sequence is 14 residues long. CDR3 loop: CASSPDRGTDTQYF. Here the CDR3 DNA reads TGTGCCAGCAGTCCGGACAGAGGTACCGATACGCAGTATTTT.

The rearrangement links TRBV11-2 to TRBJ1-2; D is unresolved. From germline, CDR1 is SGHAT and CDR2 FQNNGV. Trimming pared 1 base from V and 3 bases from J, leaving 9 bases between. This CDR3 is 14 amino acids long. The CDR3 nucleotides read TGTGCCAGCAGCTTAGGTACCAACTACTATGGCTACACCTTC. As protein: CASSLGTNYYGYTF.